Listed below are T cell receptor beta chains from one sample, sequenced in a study of PD-1 blockade in mismatch repair-deficient tumors. Profiling relied on immunoSEQ multiplex PCR, and the TCRdb table lists in-frame clones only, not all of them. The data contain around 100,000 clones, about 74% of them singletons. The sequences come from peripheral blood, collected more than 58 weeks after starting pembrolizumab. The origin of the receptors is an adult with mismatch repair-deficient cancer. CDR3s include the opening cysteine and the closing phenylalanine or tryptophan. A D gene is named only where the DNA matches it firmly. Only part of the rows carry a size: once, few, many, or a class if the clone is expanded.

TRBD1	TRBV5-6	-	TRBJ2-3	TGTGCCAGCAGCTTGGCCCGAGGACAGGGAACCCACACAGATACGCAGTATTTT	CASSLARGQGTHTDTQYF
-	TRBV9	-	TRBJ1-2	TGTGCCAGCAGCCCCGCAGAATTCTATGGCTACACCTTC	CASSPAEFYGYTF
-	TRBV6-1	-	TRBJ1-1	TGTGCCAGCAGTCCCCAATTGGTGAACACTGAAGCTTTCTTT	CASSPQLVNTEAFF
-	TRBV15	-	TRBJ1-1	TGTGCCACCAGCAGGGGGGCCTTGAACACTGAAGCTTTCTTT	CATSRGALNTEAFF
-	TRBV7-9	-	TRBJ2-1	TGTGCCAGCAGCTTTGAGGGTGCTGGACACAATGAGCAGTTCTTC	CASSFEGAGHNEQFF
-	TRBV7-3	-	TRBJ2-3	TGTGCCAGCAGCTCATCCGGGACGAGCACAGATACGCAGTATTTT	CASSSSGTSTDTQYF
-	TRBV7-2	-	TRBJ2-7	TGTGCCAGCAGCTACCTATCAGGAGACGGGGAGCAGTACTTC	CASSYLSGDGEQYF
-	TRBV2	-	TRBJ2-5	TGTGCCAGCAGTCCCGATGTGGGGCCGTTCGGGGAGACCCAGTACTTC	CASSPDVGPFGETQYF
-	TRBV18	-	TRBJ2-3	TGTGCCAGCTCACCAAGGGGTCGGAGCACAGATACGCAGTATTTT	CASSPRGRSTDTQYF
-	TRBV20-1	-	TRBJ2-1	TGCAGTGCTCTCGGGGATGAGCAGTTCTTC	CSALGDEQFF
TRBD2	TRBV11-2	-	TRBJ2-5	TGTGCCAGCAGCTTAGGTCGACTAGCGGGAGGGCTCGAGACCCAGTACTTC	CASSLGRLAGGLETQYF
-	TRBV11-2	-	TRBJ2-3	TGTGCCAGCAGCTTAGTCTTGCCAGGGTTTAGCACAGATACGCAGTATTTT	CASSLVLPGFSTDTQYF
TRBD2	TRBV7-2	-	TRBJ2-1	TGTGCCAGCAGCCCTAACCCCCTAGCGGATGAGCAGTTCTTC	CASSPNPLADEQFF
-	TRBV12-5	-	TRBJ1-5	TGTGCTAGTGGTTCCGACAGGACATATCAGCCCCAGCATTTT	CASGSDRTYQPQHF
-	TRBV5-4	once	TRBJ1-2	TGTGCCAGCAGCTGGGGGGGGCTGGTTGCGGGCTACACCTTC	CASSWGGLVAGYTF
TRBD1	TRBV9	-	TRBJ1-4	TGTGCCAGCAGCGACCCGGGACAGGGGGTTCGGGATGAAAAACTGTTTTTT	CASSDPGQGVRDEKLFF
-	TRBV2	once	TRBJ1-1	TGTGCCAGCAGTGAACCGGGGGCCGGGGCGAACACTGAAGCTTTCTTT	CASSEPGAGANTEAFF
-	TRBV7-9	-	TRBJ2-3	TGTGCCAGCAGGTACTACGCAGGCACAGATACGCAGTATTTT	CASRYYAGTDTQYF
-	TRBV14	once	TRBJ2-7	TGTGCCAGCAGCCGAACCTCCGAGCAGTACTTC	CASSRTSEQYF
-	TRBV7-2	-	TRBJ1-1	TGTGCCAGCAGCCCATGGGCGGGGGACACTGAAGCTTTCTTT	CASSPWAGDTEAFF
-	TRBV19	-	TRBJ1-1	TGTGCCAGTAGTATGAGGGGGGAAACTGAAGCTTTCTTT	CASSMRGETEAFF
-	TRBV7-6	-	TRBJ2-3	TGTGCCAGCAGCCTCCGGGAGCGAGCCACAGATACGCAGTATTTT	CASSLRERATDTQYF
-	TRBV4-2	many	TRBJ2-3	TGTGCCAGCAGCCAAGGGGGGGACTCCAGCCCGACAGATACGCAGTATTTT	CASSQGGDSSPTDTQYF
-	TRBV15	-	TRBJ2-7	TGTGCCACCAGCGGGGTTCCGGGACGGGGGTTACAACGCCGTTACGAGCAGTACTTC	CATSGVPGRGLQRRYEQYF
TRBD2	TRBV28	-	TRBJ2-5	TGTGCCAGCAGTTTACTAGCGGGAACAGAGACCCAGTACTTC	CASSLLAGTETQYF
-	TRBV7-3	-	TRBJ2-2	TGTGCCAGCAGCTTAACGGGTACCAGCGGGACCGGGGAGCTGTTTTTT	CASSLTGTSGTGELFF
-	TRBV2	-	TRBJ2-2	TGTGCCAGCAGCTACAGCTCTAACACCGGGGAGCTGTTTTTT	CASSYSSNTGELFF
-	TRBV7-8	once	TRBJ1-1	TGTGCCAGCAGCTTAGCGGTCAGGCTTGGGAACACTGAAGCTTTCTTT	CASSLAVRLGNTEAFF
-	TRBV6-5	few	TRBJ1-3	TGTGCCAGCAGTTACCTCGTGGGCTCTGGAAACACCATATATTTT	CASSYLVGSGNTIYF